Each of the 22 T cell receptor beta chains below was sequenced from the same sample in a study of cytomegalovirus exposure and HLA in healthy donors. PCR employed 60 Vbeta and 13 Jbeta primers. Assay used: immunoSEQ multiplex PCR; TCRdb lists only in-frame clones, some missing. The table includes approximately 200,000 clones, roughly 79% detected once. The material sequenced was PBMCs. Source of these receptors: a young man in good health and CMV-seronegative.

This clone has only a few counts. The chain couples TRBV5-1 to TRBJ2-3; weak D call: TRBD1 (6 bases). The germline gives CDR1 SGHRS, CDR2 YFSETQ. V lost 0 bases, J lost 6 bases, and 11 bases lay in between. The CDR3 has 14 residues. The CDR3 spells CASSLARGSDTQYF. The CDR3 coding sequence is TGCGCCAGCAGCTTGGCTAGGGGGTCGGATACGCAGTATTTT.

This chain links TRBV6-5 with TRBJ1-4; D perhaps matches TRBD1 (6 bases). The CDR3 contains 15 residues. Trimming cost V 6 bases and J 0 bases, with 11 bases left between them. Germline V CDR1 and CDR2: MNHEY, SVGAGI. CDR3 in DNA: TGTGCCAGCAGAACACAGGGAACAACTAATGAAAAACTGTTTTTT. Translation gives CASRTQGTTNEKLFF.

As for this clone: An end of the junction differs from the germline gene, which may be a read error. CDR3 DNA: TGTGCCAGCAGCTTATACTCGGTCCAACGGGAAAAACTGTTTTTT. Translated, it gives CASSLYSVQREKLFF. The rearrangement uses TRBV27 and TRBJ1-4, with D unclear. CDR3 size: 15 residues. Germline CDR1 MNHEY, CDR2 SMNVEV (reference sequence).

This chain uses TRBV5-1 with TRBJ1-1; D is undetermined. The CDR3 totals 15 residues. V lost 0 bases, J lost 1 base, and 10 bases lay in between. Germline CDR1 SGHRS, CDR2 YFSETQ. CDR3 nucleotide sequence: TGCGCCAGCAGCTTGGCTTCAGGAGGGAACACTGAAGCTTTCTTT. Translating it yields CASSLASGGNTEAFF.

The genes are TRBV25-1 and TRBJ1-4; no clear D. This CDR3 region has 10 residues. The V end was cut by 8 bases, the J end by 8 bases, with 6 bases between. Per germline, CDR1 MGHDK and CDR2 SYGVNS. CDR3 loop: CASRREKLFF. DNA for the CDR3: TGTGCCAGCCGCAGGGAAAAACTGTTTTTT.

This chain links TRBV7-6 with TRBJ2-7, with a tentative D call TRBD2 (6 bases). V lost 4 bases and J 2 bases, leaving 12 bases between the germline ends. The CDR3 sequence is 14 residues long. The V gene's germline CDR1 is SGHVS and CDR2 FNYEAQ. CDR3 nucleotide sequence: TGTGCCAGCAGCTCGGGACTTGCAGCCTACGAGCAGTACTTC. Amino acid sequence: CASSSGLAAYEQYF.

The genes are TRBV6-1 and TRBJ1-1, with TRBD1 identical over 7 bases. Trimming took 9 bases from V and 5 from J; bases not matched to a gene: 9. Germline CDR1 MNHNS, CDR2 SASEGT. This CDR3 region has 13 residues. DNA of the CDR3: TGTGCCAGTCCCGACAGGGTGGTAACTGAAGCTTTCTTT. Translated, it gives CASPDRVVTEAFF.

The chain has TRBV5-1 and TRBJ1-1, with TRBD1 identical over 7 bases. The junction had 11 bases not matched to a gene; V was cut back by 0 bases and J by 6 bases. CDR3 size: 16 residues. The V gene's germline CDR1 is SGHRS and CDR2 YFSETQ. CDR3 amino acids: CASSLGLGTANAEAFF. CDR3 DNA sequence: TGCGCCAGCAGCTTGGGTCTTGGGACAGCTAATGCTGAAGCTTTCTTT.

This chain connects TRBV19 to TRBJ1-5; D unclear. Trimming cost V 1 base and J 1 base, with 8 bases left between them. CDR3 length: 15 amino acids. Germline CDR1 LNHDA, CDR2 SQIVND (reference sequence). CDR3 in amino acids: CASSIGRGSNQPQHF. The CDR3 DNA sequence: TGTGCCAGTAGTATAGGCAGAGGCAGCAATCAGCCCCAGCATTTT.

The chain joins TRBV25-1 to TRBJ1-6; weak D call: TRBD1 (6 bases). CDR3 length equals 13 residues. Germline-derived CDR1 and CDR2 are MGHDK and SYGVNS. V was cut by 4 bases and J by 11 bases, with 12 bases left in between. Here the CDR3 reads CASSGPQGTPLHF. Here the CDR3 DNA reads TGTGCCAGCAGTGGACCACAGGGAACACCCCTCCACTTT.

V usage is TRBV28 and J usage is TRBJ2-3; the D gene is possibly TRBD1 (5 bases). V was cut by 3 bases and J by 0 bases, with 10 bases left in between. Germline V CDR1 and CDR2: MDHEN, SYDVKM. The CDR3 has 15 residues. The CDR3: CASSLGDSSTDTQYF. For the CDR3, the DNA is TGTGCCAGCAGTTTGGGCGACAGTAGCACAGATACGCAGTATTTT.

The chain combines TRBV6-5 with TRBJ2-1, with D unresolved. The CDR3 is 15 amino acids. With 5 bases removed from V and 8 bases from J, the gap between germline ends came to 19 bases. The germline V gene has CDR1 MNHEY and CDR2 SVGAGI. As DNA, the CDR3 is TGTGCCAGCAGTAGTCCCCCCCTAGAGAAGGATGAGCAGTTCTTC. Translating it yields CASSSPPLEKDEQFF.

DNA for the CDR3: TGTGCCAGCTCACCCGTGAACCGGGAGAGGGTTGAGACCCAGTACTTC. The encoded protein is CASSPVNRERVETQYF. The chain employs TRBV18 and TRBJ2-5; D possibly corresponds to TRBD2 (6 bases). Looked up from germline, CDR1 is KGHSH and CDR2 is LQKENI. Between the trimmed V and J ends, which lost 3 bases and 5 bases, there was a span of 19 bases. The CDR3 has 16 amino acids.

This chain connects TRBV13 to TRBJ2-7; 10 positions match TRBD2. The germline CDR1 and CDR2 sequences are PRHDT and FYEKMQ (reference sequence). The CDR3 is made up of 15 amino acids. V dropped 3 bases and J dropped 6; count of bases not matched to a gene: 8. The CDR3 region is CASSFRSSGSPEQYF. In DNA, the CDR3 is TGTGCCAGCAGCTTTAGGTCTAGCGGGAGTCCCGAGCAGTACTTC.

The rearrangement uses TRBV30 and TRBJ1-5, with D possibly TRBD1 on 6 matching bases. The V gene's germline CDR1 is GTSNPN and CDR2 SVGIG (reference sequence). The CDR3 runs to 12 residues. V was clipped by 7 bases and J by 5 bases, with 12 bases between them. DNA of the CDR3: TGTGCCTTGCAGGCAGGGGATCAGCCCCAGCATTTT. Protein product: CALQAGDQPQHF.

This clone was seen a few times. The chain carries TRBV11-3 and TRBJ2-1; D uncertain. Trimming removed 1 base at V and 1 base at J, with 8 bases between. The germline V gene encodes CDR1 SGHNT and CDR2 YENEEA. The CDR3 is 15 amino acids. The CDR3 coding sequence is TGTGCCAGCAGCTTAGGGCCAAGTTCCTACAATGAGCAGTTCTTC. It specifies CASSLGPSSYNEQFF.

V usage is TRBV6-5 and J usage is TRBJ2-3, with D tentatively TRBD2 (5 bases). Germline assignment: CDR1 MNHEY and CDR2 SVGAGI. V was shortened by 1 base and J by 5 bases, with 13 bases between the two germline ends. The CDR3 runs to 15 residues. CDR3 loop: CASSYFGRAGDTQYF. CDR3 DNA sequence: TGTGCCAGCAGTTACTTTGGGCGGGCGGGAGATACGCAGTATTTT.

The chain couples TRBV27 to TRBJ2-7, with D possibly matching TRBD1 (5 bases). CDR3 length: 14 residues. The V end lost 4 bases, the J end lost 2 bases, and 12 bases lay between the germline ends. The V gene's germline CDR1 is MNHEY and CDR2 SMNVEV (reference sequence). The CDR3 reads CASSWKGLAYEQYF. In DNA, the CDR3 is TGTGCCAGCAGTTGGAAGGGGCTCGCCTACGAGCAGTACTTC.

The chain couples TRBV6-5 to TRBJ2-7; TRBD2 matches 8 bases. Trimming cost V 0 bases and J 0 bases; bases outside gene matches: 1. This CDR3 spans 15 amino acids. Germline V gives CDR1 MNHEY, CDR2 SVGAGI. The CDR3 coding sequence is TGTGCCAGCAGTTACTCGAGCGGGAGCTCCTACGAGCAGTACTTC. It yields the protein CASSYSSGSSYEQYF.

The chain combines TRBV6-1 with TRBJ2-7; 7 nucleotides agree with TRBD1. Germline trimming cut 7 bases from V and 4 bases from J; bases unmatched to any gene: 7. The CDR3 spans 13 residues. From germline, CDR1 is MNHNS and CDR2 SASEGT. This chain's CDR3 is CASKSTGRYEQYF. The CDR3 DNA sequence: TGTGCCAGCAAATCGACAGGGCGATACGAGCAGTACTTC.

This sequence joins TRBV4-1 and TRBJ1-3; 7 nucleotides agree with TRBD1. This CDR3 comprises 14 residues. V lost 1 base to trimming and J lost 3 bases; unmatched junction nucleotides: 0. CDR1 MGHRA and CDR2 YSYEKL come from the germline V gene. The CDR3 DNA follows: TGCGCCAGCAGCCAAGGGACAGGTGGAAACACCATATATTTT. As protein: CASSQGTGGNTIYF.

The genes are TRBV29-1 and TRBJ2-1, with 15 bases that match TRBD2. This CDR3 region has 17 residues. The V segment lost 6 bases and the J segment 0 bases; nucleotides outside the gene matches: 6. CDR1 and CDR2 from the germline V gene are SQVTM and ANQGSEA. In nucleotides, the CDR3 is TGCAGCGTCTCCGGGACTAGCGGGAGGAACTCCTACAATGAGCAGTTCTTC. It is translated as CSVSGTSGRNSYNEQFF.